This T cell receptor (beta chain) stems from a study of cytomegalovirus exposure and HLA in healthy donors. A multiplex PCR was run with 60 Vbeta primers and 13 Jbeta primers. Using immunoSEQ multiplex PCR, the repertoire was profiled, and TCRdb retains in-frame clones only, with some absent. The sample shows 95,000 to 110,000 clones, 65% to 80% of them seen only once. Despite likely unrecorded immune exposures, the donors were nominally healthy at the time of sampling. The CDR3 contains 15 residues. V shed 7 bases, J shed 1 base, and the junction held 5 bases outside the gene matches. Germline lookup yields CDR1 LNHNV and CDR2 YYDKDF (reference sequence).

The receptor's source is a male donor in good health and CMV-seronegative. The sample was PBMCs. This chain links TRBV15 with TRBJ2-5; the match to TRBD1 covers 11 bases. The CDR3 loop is CATTEDRGLQETQYF. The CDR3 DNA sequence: TGTGCCACCACCGAGGACAGGGGGCTCCAAGAGACCCAGTACTTC. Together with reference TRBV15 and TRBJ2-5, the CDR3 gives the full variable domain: DAMVIQNPRYQVTQFGKPVTLSCSQTLNHNVMYWYQQKSSQAPKLLFHYYDKDFNNEADTPDNFQSRRPNTSFCFLDIRSPGLGDTAMYLCATTEDRGLQETQYFGPGTRLLVL.